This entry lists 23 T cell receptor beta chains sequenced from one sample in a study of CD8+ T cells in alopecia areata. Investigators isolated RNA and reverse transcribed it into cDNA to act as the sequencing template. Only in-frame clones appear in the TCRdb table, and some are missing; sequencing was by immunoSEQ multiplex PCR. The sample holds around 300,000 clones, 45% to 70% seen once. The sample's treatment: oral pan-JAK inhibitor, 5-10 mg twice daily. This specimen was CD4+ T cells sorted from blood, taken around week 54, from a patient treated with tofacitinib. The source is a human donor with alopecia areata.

The CDR3 DNA is TGCAGCGTTGCAGGGGGGTATGAAAAACTGTTTTTT. Protein product: CSVAGGYEKLFF. The rearrangement joins TRBV29-1 to TRBJ1-4, with 7 bases aligning to TRBD1. CDR3 length: 12 amino acids. V lost 4 bases and J lost 6; bases outside the gene matches: 2. Germline CDR1 is SQVTM and CDR2 is ANQGSEA.

CDR3 loop: CASSVEVVAGGPTQYF. The CDR3 DNA follows: TGTGCCAGCAGCGTAGAGGTGGTAGCGGGGGGCCCGACCCAGTACTTC. The chain uses TRBV9 and TRBJ2-5; 10 bases are shared with TRBD2. The trim removed 0 bases at V and 7 bases at J, leaving 9 bases unmatched. CDR3 length: 16 amino acids. Germline-derived CDR1 and CDR2 are SGDLS and YYNGEE.

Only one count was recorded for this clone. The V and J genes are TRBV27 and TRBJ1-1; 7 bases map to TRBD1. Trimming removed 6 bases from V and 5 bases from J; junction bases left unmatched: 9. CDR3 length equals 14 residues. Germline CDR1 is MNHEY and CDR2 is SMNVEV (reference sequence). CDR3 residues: CASSPFRGGTEAFF. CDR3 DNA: TGTGCCAGCAGCCCCTTCAGGGGGGGGACTGAAGCTTTCTTT.

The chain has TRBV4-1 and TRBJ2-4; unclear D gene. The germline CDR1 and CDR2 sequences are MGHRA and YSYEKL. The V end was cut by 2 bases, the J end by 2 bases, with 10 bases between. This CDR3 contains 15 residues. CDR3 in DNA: TGCGCCAGCAGCCAACTTGGGCCGACCAAAAACATTCAGTACTTC. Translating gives CASSQLGPTKNIQYF.

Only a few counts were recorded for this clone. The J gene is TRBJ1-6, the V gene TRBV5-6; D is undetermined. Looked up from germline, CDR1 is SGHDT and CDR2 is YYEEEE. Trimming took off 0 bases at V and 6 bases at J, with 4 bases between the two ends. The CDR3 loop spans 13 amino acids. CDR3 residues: CASSLDRNSPLHF. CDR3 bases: TGTGCCAGCAGCTTGGACCGTAATTCACCCCTCCACTTT.

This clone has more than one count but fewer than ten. CDR3 loop: CSVRGDRLSYEQYF. CDR3 coding DNA: TGCAGCGTGAGGGGGGACAGATTATCCTACGAGCAGTACTTC. The chain recombines TRBV29-1 with TRBJ2-7; possible D gene TRBD1, 7 bases. V lost 6 bases and J 1 base, leaving 16 bases between the germline ends. The CDR3 has 14 amino acids. CDR1 is SQVTM, CDR2 ANQGSEA, per germline.

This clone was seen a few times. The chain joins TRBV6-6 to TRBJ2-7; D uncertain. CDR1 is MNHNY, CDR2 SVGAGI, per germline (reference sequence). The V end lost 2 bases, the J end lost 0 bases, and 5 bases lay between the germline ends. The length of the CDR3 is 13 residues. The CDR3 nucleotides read TGTGCCAGCAGTTACGGGATCTCCTACGAGCAGTACTTC. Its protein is CASSYGISYEQYF.

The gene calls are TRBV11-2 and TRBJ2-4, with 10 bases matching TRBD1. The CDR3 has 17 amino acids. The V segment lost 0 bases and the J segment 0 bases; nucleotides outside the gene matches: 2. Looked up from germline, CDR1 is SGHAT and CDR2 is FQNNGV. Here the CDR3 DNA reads TGTGCCAGCAGCTTAGAAGGGACAGGGGTAGCCAAAAACATTCAGTACTTC. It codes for CASSLEGTGVAKNIQYF. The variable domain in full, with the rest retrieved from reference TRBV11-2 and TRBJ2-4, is EAGVAQSPRYKIIEKRQSVAFWCNPISGHATLYWYQQILGQGPKLLIQFQNNGVVDDSQLPKDRFSAERLKGVDSTLKIQPAKLEDSAVYLCASSLEGTGVAKNIQYFGAGTRLSVL.

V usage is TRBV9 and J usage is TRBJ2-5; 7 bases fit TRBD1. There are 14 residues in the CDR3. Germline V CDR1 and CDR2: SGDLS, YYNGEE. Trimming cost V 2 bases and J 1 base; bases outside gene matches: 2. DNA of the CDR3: TGTGCCAGCAGCGTGACAGGGATCCAAGAGACCCAGTACTTC. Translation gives CASSVTGIQETQYF.

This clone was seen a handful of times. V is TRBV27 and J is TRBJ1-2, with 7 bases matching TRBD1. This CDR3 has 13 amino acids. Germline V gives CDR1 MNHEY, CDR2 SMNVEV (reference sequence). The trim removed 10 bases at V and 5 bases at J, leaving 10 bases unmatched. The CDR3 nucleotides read TGTGCCATGAGACAGGGCCCCCAATATGGCTACACCTTC. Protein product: CAMRQGPQYGYTF.

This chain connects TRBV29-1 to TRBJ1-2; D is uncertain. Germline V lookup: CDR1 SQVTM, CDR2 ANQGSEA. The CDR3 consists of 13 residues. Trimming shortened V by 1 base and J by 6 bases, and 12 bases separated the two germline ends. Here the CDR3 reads CSVEGGRPDGYTF. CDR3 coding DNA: TGCAGCGTTGAAGGGGGTAGGCCGGATGGCTACACCTTC. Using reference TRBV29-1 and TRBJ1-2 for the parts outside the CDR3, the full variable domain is SAVISQKPSRDICQRGTSLTIQCQVDSQVTMMFWYRQQPGQSLTLIATANQGSEATYESGFVIDKFPISRPNLTFSTLTVSNMSPEDSSIYLCSVEGGRPDGYTFGSGTRLTVV.

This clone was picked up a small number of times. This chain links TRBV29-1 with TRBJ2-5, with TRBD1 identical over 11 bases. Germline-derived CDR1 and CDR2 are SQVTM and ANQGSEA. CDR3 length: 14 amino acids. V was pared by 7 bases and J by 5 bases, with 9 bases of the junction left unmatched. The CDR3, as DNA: TGCAGCGCCACGGGACAGGGGGTAATCGAGACCCAGTACTTC. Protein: CSATGQGVIETQYF.

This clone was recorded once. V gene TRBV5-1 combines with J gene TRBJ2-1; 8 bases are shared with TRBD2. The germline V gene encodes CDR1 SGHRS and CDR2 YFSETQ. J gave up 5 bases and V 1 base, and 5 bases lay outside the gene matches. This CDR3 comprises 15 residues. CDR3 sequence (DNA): TGCGCCAGCAGCTTGTCGGGACTAGACAACAATGAGCAGTTCTTC. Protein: CASSLSGLDNNEQFF.

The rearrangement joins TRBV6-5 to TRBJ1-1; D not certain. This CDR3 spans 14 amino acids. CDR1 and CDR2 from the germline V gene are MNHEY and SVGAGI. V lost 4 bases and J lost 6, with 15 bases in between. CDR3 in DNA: TGTGCCAGCAGTTTCGGGTCCCGAATCGCTGAAGCTTTCTTT. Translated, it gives CASSFGSRIAEAFF.

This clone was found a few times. Here the CDR3 reads CASSPPGRSEKLFF. The CDR3 DNA is TGTGCCAGCAGCCCCCCAGGTAGATCAGAAAAACTGTTTTTT. The V call is TRBV4-2, the J call TRBJ1-4; D gene ambiguous. Germline loops: CDR1 LGHNA, CDR2 YNFKEQ. The germline V and J ends were trimmed by 4 bases and 8 bases, with 14 bases remaining between them. This CDR3 is 14 amino acids long.

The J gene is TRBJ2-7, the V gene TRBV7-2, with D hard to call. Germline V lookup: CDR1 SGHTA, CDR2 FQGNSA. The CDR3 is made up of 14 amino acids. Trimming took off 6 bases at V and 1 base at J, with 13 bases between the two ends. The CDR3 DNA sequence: TGTGCCAGCAGACAAATCGGGCCTTCCTACGAGCAGTACTTC. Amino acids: CASRQIGPSYEQYF.

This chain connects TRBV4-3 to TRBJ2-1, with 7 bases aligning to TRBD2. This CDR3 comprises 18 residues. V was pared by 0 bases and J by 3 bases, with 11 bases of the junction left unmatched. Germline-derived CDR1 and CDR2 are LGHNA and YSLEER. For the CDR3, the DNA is TGCGCCAGCAGCCAAGATACGTTCGGCGGGGGAGACTACAATGAGCAGTTCTTC. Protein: CASSQDTFGGGDYNEQFF.

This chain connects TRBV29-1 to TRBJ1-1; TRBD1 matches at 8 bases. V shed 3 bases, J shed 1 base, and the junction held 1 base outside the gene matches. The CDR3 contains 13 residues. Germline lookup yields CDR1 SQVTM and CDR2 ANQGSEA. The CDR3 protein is CSVEGTGNTEAFF. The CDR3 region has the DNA TGCAGCGTTGAGGGGACAGGGAACACTGAAGCTTTCTTT.

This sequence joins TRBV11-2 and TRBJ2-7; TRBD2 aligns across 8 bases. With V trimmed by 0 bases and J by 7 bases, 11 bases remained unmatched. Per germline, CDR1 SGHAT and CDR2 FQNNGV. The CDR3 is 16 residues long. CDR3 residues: CASSLEGSSGLWEQYF. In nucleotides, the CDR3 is TGTGCCAGCAGCTTAGAGGGGTCTAGCGGGCTTTGGGAGCAGTACTTC. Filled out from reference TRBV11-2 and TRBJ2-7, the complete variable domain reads EAGVAQSPRYKIIEKRQSVAFWCNPISGHATLYWYQQILGQGPKLLIQFQNNGVVDDSQLPKDRFSAERLKGVDSTLKIQPAKLEDSAVYLCASSLEGSSGLWEQYFGPGTRLTVT.

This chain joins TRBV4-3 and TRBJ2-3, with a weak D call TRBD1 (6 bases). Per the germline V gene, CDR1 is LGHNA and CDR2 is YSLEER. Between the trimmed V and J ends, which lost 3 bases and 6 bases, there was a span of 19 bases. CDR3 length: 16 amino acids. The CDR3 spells CASSHRTTGTGDTQYF. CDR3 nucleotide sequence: TGCGCCAGCAGCCACCGAACTACAGGGACCGGCGATACGCAGTATTTT.

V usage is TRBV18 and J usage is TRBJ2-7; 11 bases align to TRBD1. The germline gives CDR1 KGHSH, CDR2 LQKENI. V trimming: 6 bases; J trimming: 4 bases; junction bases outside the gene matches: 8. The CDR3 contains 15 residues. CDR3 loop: CASSPGQGDRYEQYF. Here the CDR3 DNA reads TGTGCCAGCTCCCCGGGACAGGGGGACCGGTACGAGCAGTACTTC.

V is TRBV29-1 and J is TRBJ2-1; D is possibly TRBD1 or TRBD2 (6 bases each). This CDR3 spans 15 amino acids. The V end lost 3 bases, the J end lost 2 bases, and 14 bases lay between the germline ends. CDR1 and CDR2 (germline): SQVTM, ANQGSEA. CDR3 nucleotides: TGCAGCGTTGAGGGGGGCAAGGACCCCTACAATGAGCAGTTCTTC. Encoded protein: CSVEGGKDPYNEQFF.

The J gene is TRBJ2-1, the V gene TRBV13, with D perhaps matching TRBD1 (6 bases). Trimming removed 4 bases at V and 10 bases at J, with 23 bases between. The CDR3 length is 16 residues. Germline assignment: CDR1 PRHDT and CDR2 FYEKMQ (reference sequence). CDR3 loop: CASSYRAGRRHGEQFF. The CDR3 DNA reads TGTGCCAGCAGCTACAGGGCCGGTCGCCGGCACGGCGAGCAGTTCTTC.